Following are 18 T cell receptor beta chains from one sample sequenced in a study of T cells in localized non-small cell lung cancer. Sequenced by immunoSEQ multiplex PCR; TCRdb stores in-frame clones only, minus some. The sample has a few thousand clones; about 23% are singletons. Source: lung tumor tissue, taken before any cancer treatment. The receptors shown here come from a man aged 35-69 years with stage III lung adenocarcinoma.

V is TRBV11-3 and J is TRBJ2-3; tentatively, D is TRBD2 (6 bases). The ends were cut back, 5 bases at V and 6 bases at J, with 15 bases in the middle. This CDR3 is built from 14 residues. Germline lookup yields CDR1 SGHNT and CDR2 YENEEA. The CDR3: CASSPSGGKDTQYF. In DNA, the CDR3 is TGTGCCAGCAGCCCCAGTGGGGGGAAGGATACGCAGTATTTT. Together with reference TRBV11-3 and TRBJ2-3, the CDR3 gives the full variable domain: EAGVVQSPRYKIIEKKQPVAFWCNPISGHNTLYWYLQNLGQGPELLIRYENEEAVDDSQLPKDRFSAERLKGVDSTLKIQPAELGDSAVYLCASSPSGGKDTQYFGPGTRLTVL.

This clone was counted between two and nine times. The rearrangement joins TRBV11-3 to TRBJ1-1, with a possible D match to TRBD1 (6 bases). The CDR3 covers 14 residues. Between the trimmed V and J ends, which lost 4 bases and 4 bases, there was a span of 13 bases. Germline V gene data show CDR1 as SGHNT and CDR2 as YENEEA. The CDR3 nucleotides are TGTGCCAGCAGCTCCGGACAGTATACCACTGAAGCTTTCTTT. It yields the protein CASSSGQYTTEAFF.

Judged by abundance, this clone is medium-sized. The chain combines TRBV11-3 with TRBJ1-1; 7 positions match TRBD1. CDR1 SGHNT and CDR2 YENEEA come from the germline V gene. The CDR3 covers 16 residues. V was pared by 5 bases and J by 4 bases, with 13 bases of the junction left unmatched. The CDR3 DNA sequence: TGTGCCAGCAGCCCCTGGACAGGCCGAATAGGCACTGAAGCTTTCTTT. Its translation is CASSPWTGRIGTEAFF.

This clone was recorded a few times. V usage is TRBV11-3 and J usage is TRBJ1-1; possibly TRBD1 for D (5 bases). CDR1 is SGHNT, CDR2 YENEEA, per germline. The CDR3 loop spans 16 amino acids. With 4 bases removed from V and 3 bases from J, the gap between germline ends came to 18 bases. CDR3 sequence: CASSSEVGVRDTEAFF. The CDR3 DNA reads TGTGCCAGCAGCTCCGAGGTGGGGGTGCGGGACACTGAAGCTTTCTTT. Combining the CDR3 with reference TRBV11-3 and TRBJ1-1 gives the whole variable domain EAGVVQSPRYKIIEKKQPVAFWCNPISGHNTLYWYLQNLGQGPELLIRYENEEAVDDSQLPKDRFSAERLKGVDSTLKIQPAELGDSAVYLCASSSEVGVRDTEAFFGQGTRLTVV.

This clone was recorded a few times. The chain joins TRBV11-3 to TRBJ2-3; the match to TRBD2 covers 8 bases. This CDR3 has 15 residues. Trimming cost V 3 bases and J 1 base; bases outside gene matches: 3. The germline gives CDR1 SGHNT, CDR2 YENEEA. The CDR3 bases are TGTGCCAGCAGCTTCCCGACTAGCGGCACAGATACGCAGTATTTT. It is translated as CASSFPTSGTDTQYF. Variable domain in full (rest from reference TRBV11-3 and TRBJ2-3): EAGVVQSPRYKIIEKKQPVAFWCNPISGHNTLYWYLQNLGQGPELLIRYENEEAVDDSQLPKDRFSAERLKGVDSTLKIQPAELGDSAVYLCASSFPTSGTDTQYFGPGTRLTVL.

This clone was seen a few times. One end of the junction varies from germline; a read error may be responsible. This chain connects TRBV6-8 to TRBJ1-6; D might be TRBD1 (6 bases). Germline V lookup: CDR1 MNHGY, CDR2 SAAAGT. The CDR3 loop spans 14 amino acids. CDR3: CAISGETGISPLHF. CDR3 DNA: TGTGCCATCAGTGGGGAGACAGGTATTTCACCCCTCCACTTT.

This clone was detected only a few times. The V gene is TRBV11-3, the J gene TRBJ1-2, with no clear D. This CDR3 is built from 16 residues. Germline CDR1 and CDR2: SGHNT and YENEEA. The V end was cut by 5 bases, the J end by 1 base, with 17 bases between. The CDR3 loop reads CASSPSGLDGNYGYTF. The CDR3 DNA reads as TGTGCCAGCAGCCCTTCCGGACTAGATGGTAACTATGGCTACACCTTC.

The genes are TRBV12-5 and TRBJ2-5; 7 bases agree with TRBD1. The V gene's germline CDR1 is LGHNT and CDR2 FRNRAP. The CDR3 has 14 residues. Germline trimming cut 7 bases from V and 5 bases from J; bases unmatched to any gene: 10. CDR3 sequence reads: CASAETGSGETQYF. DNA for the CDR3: TGTGCTAGTGCCGAGACAGGGTCGGGCGAGACCCAGTACTTC.

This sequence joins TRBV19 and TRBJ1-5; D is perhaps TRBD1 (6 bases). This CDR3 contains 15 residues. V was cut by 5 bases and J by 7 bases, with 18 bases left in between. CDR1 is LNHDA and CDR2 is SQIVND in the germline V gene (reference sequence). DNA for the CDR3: TGTGCCAGTAGTTCAACGGGGGCGGGAGGACAGCCCCAGCATTTT. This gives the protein CASSSTGAGGQPQHF.

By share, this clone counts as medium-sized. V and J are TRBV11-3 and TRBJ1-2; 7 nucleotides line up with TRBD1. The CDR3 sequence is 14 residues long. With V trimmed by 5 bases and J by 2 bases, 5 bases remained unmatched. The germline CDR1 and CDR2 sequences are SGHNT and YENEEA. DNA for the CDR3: TGTGCCAGCAGCGCCTCGGGACAGAACTATGGCTACACCTTC. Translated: CASSASGQNYGYTF.

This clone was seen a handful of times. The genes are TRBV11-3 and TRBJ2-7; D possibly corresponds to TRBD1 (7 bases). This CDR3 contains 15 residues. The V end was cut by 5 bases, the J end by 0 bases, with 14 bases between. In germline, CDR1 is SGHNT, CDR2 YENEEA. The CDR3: CASSPQGGISYEQYF. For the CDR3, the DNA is TGTGCCAGCAGCCCCCAGGGGGGCATCTCCTACGAGCAGTACTTC.

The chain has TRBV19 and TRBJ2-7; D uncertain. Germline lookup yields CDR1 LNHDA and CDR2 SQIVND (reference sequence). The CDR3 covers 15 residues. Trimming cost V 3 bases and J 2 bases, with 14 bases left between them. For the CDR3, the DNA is TGTGCCAGTAGTATTAGGGCGGATACACCCTACGAGCAGTACTTC. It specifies CASSIRADTPYEQYF. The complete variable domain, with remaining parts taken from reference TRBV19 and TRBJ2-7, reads DGGITQSPKYLFRKEGQNVTLSCEQNLNHDAMYWYRQDPGQGLRLIYYSQIVNDFQKGDIAEGYSVSREKKESFPLTVTSAQKNPTAFYLCASSIRADTPYEQYFGPGTRLTVT.

CDR3 nucleotides: TGTGCCAGCAGACCTGCCCCTTTCTACGAGCAGTACTTC. Amino acid sequence: CASRPAPFYEQYF. J is TRBJ2-7 and V is TRBV6-8; no clear D. CDR3 size: 13 residues. Between the trimmed V and J ends, which lost 6 bases and 3 bases, there was a span of 12 bases. Germline V gives CDR1 MNHGY, CDR2 SAAAGT.

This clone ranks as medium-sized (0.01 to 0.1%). CDR3 amino acids: CASSVATGHTGTEAFF. The CDR3 nucleotides read TGTGCCAGCAGCGTAGCTACGGGGCACACCGGCACTGAAGCTTTCTTT. The gene calls are TRBV9 and TRBJ1-1; D perhaps matches TRBD1 (5 bases). V was shortened by 0 bases and J by 4 bases, with 16 bases between the two germline ends. Germline loops: CDR1 SGDLS, CDR2 YYNGEE. There are 16 residues in the CDR3.

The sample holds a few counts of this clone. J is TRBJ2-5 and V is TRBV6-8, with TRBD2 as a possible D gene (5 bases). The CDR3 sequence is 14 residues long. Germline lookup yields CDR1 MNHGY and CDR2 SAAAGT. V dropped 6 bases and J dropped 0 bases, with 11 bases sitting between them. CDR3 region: CASRPAVHQETQYF. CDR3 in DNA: TGTGCCAGCAGACCAGCGGTCCACCAAGAGACCCAGTACTTC.

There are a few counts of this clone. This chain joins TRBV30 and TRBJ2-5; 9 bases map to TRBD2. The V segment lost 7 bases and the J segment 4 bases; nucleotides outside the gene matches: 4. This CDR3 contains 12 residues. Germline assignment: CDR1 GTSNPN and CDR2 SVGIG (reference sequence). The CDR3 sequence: CALSGRRETQYF. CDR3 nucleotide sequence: TGTGCCTTGAGCGGGAGGAGAGAGACCCAGTACTTC.

The CDR3 DNA reads TGTGCCAGTAGTCGAGAATCTGATTACTACAATGAGCAGTTCTTC. This codes for CASSRESDYYNEQFF. V and J are TRBV19 and TRBJ2-1; no clear D. This CDR3 region has 15 residues. Trimming removed 5 bases at V and 3 bases at J, with 14 bases between. Germline values: CDR1 LNHDA, CDR2 SQIVND (reference sequence).

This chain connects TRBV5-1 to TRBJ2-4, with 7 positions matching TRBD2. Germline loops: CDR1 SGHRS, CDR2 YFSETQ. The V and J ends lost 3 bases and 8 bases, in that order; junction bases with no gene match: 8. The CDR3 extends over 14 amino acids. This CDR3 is CASSWEGFRYIQYF. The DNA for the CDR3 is TGCGCCAGCAGCTGGGAGGGTTTTCGGTACATTCAGTACTTC.